The rows below give T cell receptor beta chains drawn from one sample of a study of T cell repertoires in cytomegalovirus infection. Their specific antigens are unknown. From the reads, TCRdb called clonotypes with MiXCR, one entry per CDR3 protein. The sample holds approximately 910,000 distinct CDR3 sequences, 25% to 40% seen once. The sequences come from cultured CD8+ T cells from PBMCs, collected from culture after CMV antigen stimulation. These receptor sequences come from a human donor in good health (CMV status not recorded). Some clones in this sample may be carry-over from other donors' samples. Each CDR3 is given with its conserved first and last residue. Each record gives: D gene, V gene, J gene, CDR3 length, clone size, CDR3 DNA, CDR3 protein. The D gene is left open where the match is weak. Only part of the rows carry a size: once, few, many, or a class if the clone is expanded.

>TRBD2|TRBV7-2|TRBJ2-3|15|many
TGTGCCAGCAGCCCTAGCGGGGCGATCACAGATACGCAGTATTTT
CASSPSGAITDTQYF
>TRBD1|TRBV19|TRBJ2-7|15|.
TGTGCCAGTAGTTCCCCCATGACAGGGGAAGTAAAGCAGTACTTC
CASSSPMTGEVKQYF
>.|TRBV19|TRBJ2-1|17|.
TGTGCCAGTAGCCACCGCTTAGCGGTAAGCTCCTACAATGAGCAGTTCTTC
CASSHRLAVSSYNEQFF
>.|TRBV23-1|TRBJ2-2|16|few
TGCGCCAGCAGTCAATCCCTGGACAGCCTTGGCGGGGAGCTGTTTTTT
CASSQSLDSLGGELFF
>.|TRBV9|TRBJ1-5|17|.
TGTGCCAGCAGCCCCCGTTGGACAGTTAGAGAAGATCAGCCCCAGCATTTT
CASSPRWTVREDQPQHF
>TRBD1|TRBV7-9|TRBJ1-1|14|.
TGTGCCAGCAGCTTTGGACAGGGAAGTGCTGAAGCTTTCTTT
CASSFGQGSAEAFF
>.|TRBV20-1|TRBJ1-2|17|few
TGCAGTGCAAAGTATTATTCGGACAGCACGGCTAACTATGGCTACACCTTC
CSAKYYSDSTANYGYTF
>TRBD1|TRBV6-6|TRBJ2-5|15|few
TGTGCCAGCAGTTACCAGCCGACAGGGAAGGAGACCCAGTACTTC
CASSYQPTGKETQYF
>TRBD2|TRBV27|TRBJ2-7|15|.
TGTGCCAGCAGTGGGAGCGGGGGGGCCTCCTACGAGCAGTACTTC
CASSGSGGASYEQYF
>TRBD1|TRBV5-5|TRBJ1-3|16|once
TGTGCCAGCACCAAATGGGACAGCCTCTCTGGAAACACCATATATTTT
CASTKWDSLSGNTIYF
>TRBD1|TRBV7-9|TRBJ1-4|15|few
TGTGCCAGCAGCCCCACAGGGGGTGGGAGAGAAAAACTGTTTTTT
CASSPTGGGREKLFF
>.|TRBV7-2|TRBJ1-2|14|many
TGTGCCAGCAGCTTAGTTTGGTCAGTCTATGGCTACACCTTC
CASSLVWSVYGYTF
>.|TRBV4-3|TRBJ1-2|15|.
TGCGCCAGCAGCCCATGGGAGGGCGCCGAATATGGCTACACCTTC
CASSPWEGAEYGYTF
>.|TRBV3-1|TRBJ1-1|14|.
TGTGCCAGCAGCCAAGTCGGGGTGAACACTGAAGCTTTCTTT
CASSQVGVNTEAFF
>.|TRBV6-2/TRBV6-3|TRBJ1-2|14|.
TGTGCCAGCAGTTACGGGATATGGAACTATGGCTACACCTTC
CASSYGIWNYGYTF
>.|TRBV7-9|TRBJ1-1|13|once
TGTGTCAGCACCCTTACAGGGACAACTGAAGCTTTCTTT
CVSTLTGTTEAFF
>.|TRBV10-3|TRBJ1-2|12|.
TGTGCCGCCCTGGACGGCTACTATGGCTACACCTTC
CAALDGYYGYTF
>.|TRBV14|TRBJ2-7|17|few
TGTGCCAGCAGCCGATTGGACTCCCGGGCGGGCTCCTACGAGCAGTACTTC
CASSRLDSRAGSYEQYF
>.|TRBV5-3|TRBJ2-1|12|.
TGTGCCAGCAGCAACTCAATCAATGAGCAGTTCTTC
CASSNSINEQFF
>.|TRBV5-1|TRBJ2-5|14|.
TGCGCCAGCAGCTGGAAAGGACACCAAGAGACCCAGTACTTC
CASSWKGHQETQYF
>TRBD1|TRBV7-8|TRBJ1-2|16|many
TGTGCCAGCAGCTCTGAACGGACAGGGGTTTACTATGGCTACACCTTC
CASSSERTGVYYGYTF
>.|TRBV7-9|TRBJ2-3|16|.
TGTGCCAGCAGCCTCGGGGTTGCTTACCGTCGTGATACGCAGTATTTT
CASSLGVAYRRDTQYF
>TRBD1|TRBV19|TRBJ1-2|14|.
TGTGCCAGTACACTCGGACAGGGGGCGTCTGGCTACACCTTC
CASTLGQGASGYTF
>.|TRBV7-7|TRBJ2-2|15|.
TGTGCTAGCAGCAGAGGGGGGACGGGCACCGGGGAGCTGTTTTTT
CASSRGGTGTGELFF
>.|TRBV20-1|TRBJ1-1|13|.
TGCAGTGCTAGAGATGTTTGGAACACTGAAGCTTTCTTT
CSARDVWNTEAFF
>.|TRBV4-3|TRBJ1-3|15|.
TGCGCCAGCAGCCTCTTCTTAACCCCTGGAAACACCATATATTTT
CASSLFLTPGNTIYF
>TRBD2|TRBV7-2|TRBJ2-1|18|many
TGTGCCAGCAGCTTAGCAGGGACTAGCGGGGGGGCCCTCAATGAGCAGTTCTTC
CASSLAGTSGGALNEQFF
>TRBD1|TRBV7-9|TRBJ1-3|17|.
TGTGCCAGCAGCTTTTCCCGGGACAGTTACTCTGGAAACACCATATATTTT
CASSFSRDSYSGNTIYF
>TRBD1|TRBV14|TRBJ2-2|16|many
TGTGCCAGCAGCCAAGTCGCAGGGGGCAACACCGGGGAGCTGTTTTTT
CASSQVAGGNTGELFF
>.|TRBV4-1|TRBJ1-5|14|few
TGCGCCAGCAGCCAAGGGGGGTACAATCAGCCCCAGCATTTT
CASSQGGYNQPQHF
>.|TRBV28|TRBJ2-3|15|few
TGTGCCAGCAGTTTTGATAGGGTCGAGTCAGATACGCAGTATTTT
CASSFDRVESDTQYF
>TRBD1|TRBV4-1|TRBJ1-6|15|.
TGCGCCAGCAGCCGTGGACAGGGGGCCGGTTCACCCCTCCACTTT
CASSRGQGAGSPLHF
>TRBD1|TRBV7-6|TRBJ1-2|16|.
TGTGCCAGCAGCAGCCCGTCCACAGGGGTACTCTATGGCTACACCTTC
CASSSPSTGVLYGYTF
>.|TRBV7-9|TRBJ2-3|11|many
TGTGCCAGCAGTCAGGGAGATACGCAGTATTTT
CASSQGDTQYF
>.|TRBV7-6|TRBJ2-1|17|few
TGTGCCAGCAGCTTAGCGATGTTCGGTTCCTCCTACAATGAGCAGTTCTTC
CASSLAMFGSSYNEQFF
>.|TRBV12-3/TRBV12-4|TRBJ2-3|15|.
TGTGCCAGCAGTTTTTTGGGGGGGCCCACAGATACGCAGTATTTT
CASSFLGGPTDTQYF
>.|TRBV19|TRBJ1-1|16|once
TGTGCCAGTAGTATTGTCTACAGCCACCCGAATACTGAAGCTTTCTTT
CASSIVYSHPNTEAFF
>TRBD1|TRBV6-5|TRBJ1-4|16|.
TGTGCCAGCAGTTACTCCAGGGGGCGGGCTAATGAAAAACTGTTTTTT
CASSYSRGRANEKLFF
>.|TRBV7-6|TRBJ1-1|15|.
TGTGCCAGCAGCGCGGGGGGGACTATGAACACTGAAGCTTTCTTT
CASSAGGTMNTEAFF
>TRBD2|TRBV7-2|TRBJ2-1|11|many
TGTGCCAGCCGGGAGGGCAATGAGCAGTTCTTC
CASREGNEQFF